The sequence of this T cell receptor (beta chain) was determined in a study of T cell responses to AZD1222 COVID-19 vaccine. TCRdb keeps only in-frame clones here, not all; method: immunoSEQ multiplex PCR. The profile covers about 130,000 clones, with roughly nine tenths appearing a single time and roughly a tenth taken by the ten largest. Both about-4-week and about-12-week second-dose recipients were combined. Germline CDR1 and CDR2: LNHDA and SQIVND (reference sequence). Trimming removed 8 bases from V and 1 base from J, with 14 bases in between. This CDR3 has 15 amino acids. V usage is TRBV19 and J usage is TRBJ2-2; D is tentatively TRBD1 or TRBD2 (6 bases each). The origin of this receptor is an adult who received the AZD1222 COVID-19 vaccine. Material: peripheral blood, obtained 28 days after the second AZD1222 dose. This CDR3 reads CASGYGGKNTGELFF. The CDR3 nucleotides are TGTGCCAGTGGTTACGGGGGCAAGAACACCGGGGAGCTGTTTTTT. The whole variable domain, filled in from reference TRBV19 and TRBJ2-2, reads DGGITQSPKYLFRKEGQNVTLSCEQNLNHDAMYWYRQDPGQGLRLIYYSQIVNDFQKGDIAEGYSVSREKKESFPLTVTSAQKNPTAFYLCASGYGGKNTGELFFGEGSRLTVL.